Listed below are T cell receptor beta chains from one sample, sequenced in a study of blood T cell repertoires in COVID-19. Measured with immunoSEQ multiplex PCR; TCRdb has only the in-frame clones, and not every one. Among roughly 270,000 clones listed, about four fifths were seen once. The sample taken for sequencing was PBMCs or T cells enriched from blood (not recorded which). These TCRs come from a man aged 40-50 years who had been exposed to COVID-19. CDR3s include the opening cysteine and the closing phenylalanine or tryptophan.

>TRBV5-1
CASSPPQGSPLHF
>TRBV6-5
CASSYLKPLERNEQFF
>TRBV12-5
CASGLVLVLSTDTQYF
>TRBV19
CASSTLKGGSGELFF
>TRBV5-4
CASSRRTGLVGETQYF
>TRBV7-9
CASSGRGYETQYF
>TRBV18
CASSPGVGSSAYGYTF
>TRBV5-4
CASSQTREGLLAQYF
>TRBV28
CASSGQPRQETQYF
>TRBV19
CASSYAGGKGYGYTF
>TRBV11-3
CASSFLPGGTEAFF
>TRBV2
CASRAGGGWTEAFF
>TRBV23-1
CASSQSKGAYEQYF
>TRBV4-1
CASSQFLGVANVLTF
>TRBV11-2
CASSLRGLHPGYTF
>TRBV7-9
CASSLDLELAKNIQYF
>TRBV12-3/TRBV12-4
CASRGGSYNEQFF